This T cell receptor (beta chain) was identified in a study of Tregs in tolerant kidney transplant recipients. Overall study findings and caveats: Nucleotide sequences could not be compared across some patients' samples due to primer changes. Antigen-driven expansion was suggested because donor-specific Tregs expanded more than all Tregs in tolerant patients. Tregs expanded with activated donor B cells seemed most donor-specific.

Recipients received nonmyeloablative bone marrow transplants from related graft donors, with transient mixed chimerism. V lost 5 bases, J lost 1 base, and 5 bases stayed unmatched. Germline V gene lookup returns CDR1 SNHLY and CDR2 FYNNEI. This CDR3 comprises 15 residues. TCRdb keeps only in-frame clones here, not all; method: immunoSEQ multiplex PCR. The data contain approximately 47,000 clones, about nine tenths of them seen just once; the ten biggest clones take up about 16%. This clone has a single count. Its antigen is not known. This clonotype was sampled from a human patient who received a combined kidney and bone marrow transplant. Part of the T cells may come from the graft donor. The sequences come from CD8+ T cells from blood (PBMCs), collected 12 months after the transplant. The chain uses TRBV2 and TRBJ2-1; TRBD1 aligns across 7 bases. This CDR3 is CASSMDRRSYNEQFF. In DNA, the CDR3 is TGTGCCAGCAGTATGGACAGGAGATCCTACAATGAGCAGTTCTTC.